The T cell receptor beta chain under discussion was sequenced for a study of beta chain features in type 1 diabetes. Isolated RNA was reverse transcribed in full, so expressed TCRB transcripts were sequenced. Average reads for naive, central memory and regulatory T cell samples were about 3.57 million. Clones were read by immunoSEQ multiplex PCR, and TCRdb kept only the in-frame ones, dropping some. The sample lists some 45,000 clones; 66% were seen once. Via CD45RO/CCR7/CD25/CD127/CD95/CD27, cells of the CD4+ naive, central memory, regulatory and stem cell-like memory subsets were sorted. Study-level results: Shorter TCRB CDR3s, moderately but significantly so, were found in Type 1 diabetes patients in all four CD4+ subsets. Among patients, naive, central memory and Treg TCRB repertoires appeared more similar than among healthy donors. The study left unresolved whether HLA type influences TCRB rearrangement.

Germline CDR1 ENHRY, CDR2 SYGVKD. The CDR3 has 16 residues. Trimming removed 2 bases from V and 1 base from J; junction bases left unmatched: 6. Notes on this clone: Its antigen is as yet unknown.

This sequence originates from a woman aged 18-35 years with type 1 diabetes. The chain recombines TRBV10-3 with TRBJ2-3; 7 bases are a match to TRBD1. Sequenced material: Tregs from blood. The CDR3 here is CAISEVATGGTDTQYF. Written as DNA, the CDR3 is TGTGCCATCAGTGAGGTCGCCACAGGGGGCACAGATACGCAGTATTTT.